This TCR beta chain emerged from a study of CD8 T cells in Susac syndrome. Study-level information: The sequenced Susac syndrome patients included about 6 who had clinically active disease and roughly 8 who were in remission.

The CDR3 spans 12 residues. The germline gives CDR1 MNHNY, CDR2 SVGAGI (reference sequence). Trimming took off 8 bases at V and 3 bases at J, with 10 bases between the two ends. The authors carried out high-throughput sequencing of TCR beta. They applied it to CD8+ and CD4+ T cells obtained from blood. Patients with Susac syndrome met diagnostic criteria defined recently for definite or probable disease. Purification of the CD8+ and CD4+ T cells relied on negative isolation, and TEMRA cells underwent FACS enrichment. An input of about 0.45 to 1 ug of RNA was subjected to reverse transcription using random hexamers. Using its own MiXCR run on the immunoSEQ multiplex PCR reads, TCRdb lists one record per CDR3 protein. The sample consists of about 94,000 distinct CDR3 sequences, roughly 94% of them appearing once.

Sequenced material: CD4+ T cells from PBMCs. This clonotype was sampled from a human donor with Susac syndrome. The V gene is TRBV6-6, the J gene TRBJ1-1, with D perhaps TRBD1 (5 bases). CDR3 sequence reads: CASSGGDTEAFF. CDR3 in DNA: TGTGCCAGCTCTGGGGGGGACACTGAAGCTTTCTTT.